A selection of T cell receptor beta chains follows, all from one sample in a study of Ad26.COV2.S vaccination and SARS-CoV-2 variants. Libraries were prepared by immunoSEQ multiplex PCR; TCRdb keeps only in-frame clonotypes and omits some of them. Of roughly 500,000 clones in the sample, roughly nine tenths were seen once. This sample comprised peripheral blood, obtained in a trial of Ad26.COV2.S vaccine versus placebo. These receptors all come from a person aged 18-65 years who received the Ad26.COV2.S COVID-19 vaccine or a placebo. CDR3s include the opening cysteine and the closing phenylalanine or tryptophan.

j_call | v_call | cdr3_aa
TRBJ1-2 | TRBV13 | CASSLAGTANYGYTF
TRBJ2-3 | TRBV9 | CASSYRALTDTQYF
TRBJ1-4 | TRBV18 | CASSPSGTRDEKLFF
TRBJ1-5 | TRBV2 | CASAAEVGQPQHF
TRBJ2-7 | TRBV2 | CASSEVYTSYEQYF
TRBJ1-3 | TRBV5-1 | CASSLDSDFGNTIYF
TRBJ1-2 | TRBV15 | CATSRVGLTNYGYTF
TRBJ1-3 | TRBV6-1 | CASSDPAVKSGNTIYF
TRBJ2-7 | TRBV27 | CASNPRQGGRSYEQYF
TRBJ2-2 | TRBV11-2 | CASSRLAGDGGELFF
TRBJ1-2 | TRBV11-2 | CASSLGSYGYTF
TRBJ1-1 | TRBV9 | CASSVTGSNTEAFF
TRBJ1-1 | TRBV13 | CASTLTGMNTEAFF
TRBJ2-1 | TRBV4-1 | CASSLRLPPISYNEQFF
TRBJ1-2 | TRBV25-1 | CASRWTANNYGYTF
TRBJ1-5 | TRBV5-6 | CASSRPGQPQHF
TRBJ2-1 | TRBV11-1 | CASSLGSLVGQQFF
TRBJ1-2 | TRBV7-2 | CASSSTGVYGYTF
TRBJ1-4 | TRBV7-6 | CASSLTGTFNEKLFF
TRBJ2-3 | TRBV28 | CASLRLAGRHGTDTQYF
TRBJ2-1 | TRBV9 | CASSPTASRYNEQFF
TRBJ1-1 | TRBV14 | CASSHTGTGRTEAFF
TRBJ2-7 | TRBV4-1 | CASSLTRDTPDEQYF
TRBJ2-2 | TRBV4-3 | CASSQDRRELFF
TRBJ2-2 | TRBV14 | CASSQEGFRNTGELFF
TRBJ2-3 | TRBV6-5 | CASSYLGDPTDTQYF
TRBJ1-1 | TRBV4-2 | CASSQGLMTENTEAFF
TRBJ1-5 | TRBV7-9 | CASSAQGDGNQPQHF
TRBJ2-1 | TRBV18 | CASSPLRLAGGTFF
TRBJ2-2 | TRBV29-1 | CSVRTEAGELFF
TRBJ2-2 | TRBV18 | CASSPRSGVDTGELFF
TRBJ2-2 | TRBV7-3 | CASSPLASSTNTGELFF
TRBJ2-3 | TRBV7-2 | CASSLSGSGIDTQYF
TRBJ2-1 | TRBV4-3 | CASSQDKGGLSRGKSYNEQFF
TRBJ2-3 | TRBV9 | CASSVSAVAGLGNTDTQYF
TRBJ1-5 | TRBV3-1/TRBV3-2 | CASSGSGTANQPQHF
TRBJ2-7 | TRBV9 | CASSVGTGVEQYF
TRBJ2-1 | TRBV7-2 | CASSLSVNPREQFF
TRBJ2-2 | TRBV27 | CASSPLWGGFTGELFF
TRBJ2-1 | TRBV7-9 | CASSLGRLAGGPENEQFF
TRBJ2-1 | TRBV3-1/TRBV3-2 | CASSQGGSSYNEQFF
TRBJ2-1 | TRBV4-2 | CASSRGEWWDPSYNEQFF